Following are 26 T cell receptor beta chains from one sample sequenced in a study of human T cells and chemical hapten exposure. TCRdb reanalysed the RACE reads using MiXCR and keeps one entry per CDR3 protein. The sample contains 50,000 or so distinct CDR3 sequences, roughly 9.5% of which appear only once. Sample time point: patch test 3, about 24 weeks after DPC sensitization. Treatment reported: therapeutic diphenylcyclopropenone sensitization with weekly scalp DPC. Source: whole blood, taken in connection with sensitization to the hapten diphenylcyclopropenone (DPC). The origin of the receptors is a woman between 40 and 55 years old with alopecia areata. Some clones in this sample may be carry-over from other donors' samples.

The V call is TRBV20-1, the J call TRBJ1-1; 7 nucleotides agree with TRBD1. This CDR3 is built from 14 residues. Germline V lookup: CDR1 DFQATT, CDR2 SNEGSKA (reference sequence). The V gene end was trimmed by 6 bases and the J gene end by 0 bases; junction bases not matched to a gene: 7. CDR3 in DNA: TGCAGTGCCTATCCGGGACAGATGAACACTGAAGCTTTCTTT. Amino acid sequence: CSAYPGQMNTEAFF.

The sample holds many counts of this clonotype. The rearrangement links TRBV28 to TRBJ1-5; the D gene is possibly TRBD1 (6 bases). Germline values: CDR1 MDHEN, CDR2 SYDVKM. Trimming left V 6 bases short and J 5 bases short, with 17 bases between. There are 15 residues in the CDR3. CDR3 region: CASRAVTGSDQPQHF. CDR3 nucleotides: TGTGCCAGCAGGGCCGTGACAGGTTCTGATCAGCCCCAGCATTTT.

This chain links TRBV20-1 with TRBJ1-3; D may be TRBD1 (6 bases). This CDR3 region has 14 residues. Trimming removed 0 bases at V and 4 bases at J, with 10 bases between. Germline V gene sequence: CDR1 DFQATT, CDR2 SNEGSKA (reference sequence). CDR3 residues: CSARDSQGGNTIYF. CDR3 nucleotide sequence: TGCAGTGCTAGAGATAGCCAGGGGGGAAACACCATATATTTT.

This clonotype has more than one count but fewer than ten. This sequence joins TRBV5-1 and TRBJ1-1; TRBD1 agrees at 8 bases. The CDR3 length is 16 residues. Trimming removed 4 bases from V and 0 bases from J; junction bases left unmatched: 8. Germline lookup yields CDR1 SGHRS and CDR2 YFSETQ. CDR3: CASSPSGTGLNTEAFF. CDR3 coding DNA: TGCGCCAGCAGCCCCTCCGGGACAGGCTTGAACACTGAAGCTTTCTTT.

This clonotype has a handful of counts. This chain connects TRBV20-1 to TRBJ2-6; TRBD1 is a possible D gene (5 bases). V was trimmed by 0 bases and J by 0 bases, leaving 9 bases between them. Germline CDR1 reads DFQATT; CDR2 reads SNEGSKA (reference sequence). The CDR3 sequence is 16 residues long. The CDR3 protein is CSAREPGRSGANVLTF. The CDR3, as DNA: TGCAGTGCTAGAGAACCAGGGCGCTCTGGGGCCAACGTCCTGACTTTC.

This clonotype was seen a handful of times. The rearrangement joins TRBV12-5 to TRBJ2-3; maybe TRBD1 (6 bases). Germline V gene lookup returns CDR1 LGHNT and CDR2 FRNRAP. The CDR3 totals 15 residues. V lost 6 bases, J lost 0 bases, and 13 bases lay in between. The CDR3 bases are TGTGCTAGTGGCCTCGGACAGATTAGCACAGATACGCAGTATTTT. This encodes CASGLGQISTDTQYF.

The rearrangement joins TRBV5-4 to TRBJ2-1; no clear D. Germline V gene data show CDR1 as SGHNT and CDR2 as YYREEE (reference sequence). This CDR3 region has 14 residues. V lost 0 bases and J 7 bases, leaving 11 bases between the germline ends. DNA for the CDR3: TGTGCCAGCAGCTTGGTGGCAGACCCAAATGAGCAGTTCTTC. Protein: CASSLVADPNEQFF.

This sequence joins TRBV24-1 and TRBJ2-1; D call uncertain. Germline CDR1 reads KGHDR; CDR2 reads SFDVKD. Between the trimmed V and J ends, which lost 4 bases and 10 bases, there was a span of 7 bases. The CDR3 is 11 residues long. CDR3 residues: CATSEDREQFF. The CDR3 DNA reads TGTGCCACCAGTGAAGATCGCGAGCAGTTCTTC.

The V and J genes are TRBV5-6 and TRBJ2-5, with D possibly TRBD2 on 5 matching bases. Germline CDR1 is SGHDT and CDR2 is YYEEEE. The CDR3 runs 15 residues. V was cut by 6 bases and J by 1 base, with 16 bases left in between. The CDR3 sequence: CASTRSPAAQETQYF. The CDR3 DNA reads TGTGCCAGCACTCGCTCCCCAGCGGCCCAAGAGACCCAGTACTTC. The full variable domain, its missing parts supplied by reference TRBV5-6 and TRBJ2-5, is DAGVTQSPTHLIKTRGQQVTLRCSPKSGHDTVSWYQQALGQGPQFIFQYYEEEERQRGNFPDRFSGHQFPNYSSELNVNALLLGDSALYLCASTRSPAAQETQYFGPGTRLLVL.

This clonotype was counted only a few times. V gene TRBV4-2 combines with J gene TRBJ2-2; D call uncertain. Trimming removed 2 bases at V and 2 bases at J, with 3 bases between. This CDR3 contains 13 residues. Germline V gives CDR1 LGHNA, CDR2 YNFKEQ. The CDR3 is CASSQPNTGELFF. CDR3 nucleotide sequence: TGTGCCAGCAGCCAACCTAACACCGGGGAGCTGTTTTTT.

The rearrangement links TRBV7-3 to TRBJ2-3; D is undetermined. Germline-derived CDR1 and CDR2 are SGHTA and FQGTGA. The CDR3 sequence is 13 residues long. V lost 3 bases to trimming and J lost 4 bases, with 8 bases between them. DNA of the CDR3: TGTGCCAGCAGCTTTACAATGGCAGATACGCAGTATTTT. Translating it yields CASSFTMADTQYF. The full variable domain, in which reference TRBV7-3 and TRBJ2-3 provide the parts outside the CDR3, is GAGVSQTPSNKVTEKGKYVELRCDPISGHTALYWYRQSLGQGPEFLIYFQGTGAADDSGLPNDRFFAVRPEGSVSTLKIQRTERGDSAVYLCASSFTMADTQYFGPGTRLTVL.

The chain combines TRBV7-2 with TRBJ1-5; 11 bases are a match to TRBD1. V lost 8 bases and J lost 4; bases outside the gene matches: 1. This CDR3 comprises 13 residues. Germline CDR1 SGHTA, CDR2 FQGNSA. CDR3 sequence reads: CASGTGGNQPQHF. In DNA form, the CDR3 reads TGTGCCAGCGGGACAGGGGGAAATCAGCCCCAGCATTTT.

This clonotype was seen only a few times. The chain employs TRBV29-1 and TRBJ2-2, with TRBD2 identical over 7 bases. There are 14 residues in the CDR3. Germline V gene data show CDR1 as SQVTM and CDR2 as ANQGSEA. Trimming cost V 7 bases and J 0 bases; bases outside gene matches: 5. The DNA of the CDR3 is TGCAGCGCGCGGGGGACTGCGAACACCGGGGAGCTGTTTTTT. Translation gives CSARGTANTGELFF.

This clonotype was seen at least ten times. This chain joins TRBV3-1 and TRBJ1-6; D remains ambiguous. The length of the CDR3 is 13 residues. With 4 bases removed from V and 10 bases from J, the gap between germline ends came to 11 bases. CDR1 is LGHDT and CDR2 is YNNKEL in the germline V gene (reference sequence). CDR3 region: CASSLVDSSPLHF. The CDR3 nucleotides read TGTGCCAGCAGCCTGGTTGACTCGTCACCCCTCCACTTT.

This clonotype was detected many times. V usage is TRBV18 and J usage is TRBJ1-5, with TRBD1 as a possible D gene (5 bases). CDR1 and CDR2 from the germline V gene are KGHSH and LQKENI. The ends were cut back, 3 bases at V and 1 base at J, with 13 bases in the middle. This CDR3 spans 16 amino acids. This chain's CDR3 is CASSPPTGGSNQPQHF. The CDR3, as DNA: TGTGCCAGCTCACCCCCCACGGGGGGGAGCAATCAGCCCCAGCATTTT.

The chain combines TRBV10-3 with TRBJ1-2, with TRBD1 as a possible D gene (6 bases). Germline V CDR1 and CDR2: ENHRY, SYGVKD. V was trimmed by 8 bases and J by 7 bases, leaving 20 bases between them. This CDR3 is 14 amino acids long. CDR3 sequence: CAISSQGSLLGYTF. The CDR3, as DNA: TGTGCCATCTCTTCACAGGGATCCCTCCTTGGCTACACCTTC.

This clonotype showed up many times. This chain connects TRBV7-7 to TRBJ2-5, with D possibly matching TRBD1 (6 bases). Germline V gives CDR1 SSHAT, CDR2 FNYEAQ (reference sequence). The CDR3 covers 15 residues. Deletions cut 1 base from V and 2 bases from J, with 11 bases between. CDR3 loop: CASSLGGQLQETQYF. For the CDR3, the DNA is TGTGCCAGCAGCTTAGGAGGACAGTTACAAGAGACCCAGTACTTC.

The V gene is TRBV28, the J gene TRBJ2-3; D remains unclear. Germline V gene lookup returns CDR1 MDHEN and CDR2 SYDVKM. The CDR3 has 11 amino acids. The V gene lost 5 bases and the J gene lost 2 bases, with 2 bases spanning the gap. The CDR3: CASSTTDTQYF. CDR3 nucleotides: TGTGCCAGCAGTACCACAGATACGCAGTATTTT.

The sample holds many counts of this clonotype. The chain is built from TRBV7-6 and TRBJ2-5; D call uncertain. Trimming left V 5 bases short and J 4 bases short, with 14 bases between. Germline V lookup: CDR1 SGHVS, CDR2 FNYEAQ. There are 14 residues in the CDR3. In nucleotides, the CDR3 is TGTGCCAGCAGCCCTAGGACGGTCGGAGAGACCCAGTACTTC. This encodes CASSPRTVGETQYF.

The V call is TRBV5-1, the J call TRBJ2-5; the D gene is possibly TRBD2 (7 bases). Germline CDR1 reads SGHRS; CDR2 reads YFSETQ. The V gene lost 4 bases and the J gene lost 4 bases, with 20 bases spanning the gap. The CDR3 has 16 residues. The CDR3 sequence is CASSPAPSGGLETQYF. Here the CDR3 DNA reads TGCGCCAGCAGCCCGGCGCCTTCCGGGGGGCTAGAGACCCAGTACTTC.

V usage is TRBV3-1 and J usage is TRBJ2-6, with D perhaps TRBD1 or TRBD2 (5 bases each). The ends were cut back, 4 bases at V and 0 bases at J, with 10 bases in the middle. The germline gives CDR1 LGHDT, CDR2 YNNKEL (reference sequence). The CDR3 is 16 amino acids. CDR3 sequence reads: CASSPGRTSGANVLTF. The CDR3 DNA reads TGTGCCAGCAGCCCGGGACGGACCTCTGGGGCCAACGTCCTGACTTTC.

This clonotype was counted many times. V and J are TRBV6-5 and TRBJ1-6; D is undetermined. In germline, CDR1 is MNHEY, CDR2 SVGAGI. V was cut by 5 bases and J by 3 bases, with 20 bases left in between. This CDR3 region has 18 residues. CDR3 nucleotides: TGTGCCAGCAGTGAAGGGTGGTCTGGTGCGGACTATAATTCACCCCTCCACTTT. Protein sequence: CASSEGWSGADYNSPLHF.

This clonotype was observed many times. CDR3 amino acids: CASRPGQDNSPLHF. The CDR3 region has the DNA TGTGCCAGCAGGCCGGGACAGGATAATTCACCCCTCCACTTT. V is TRBV12-3 or TRBV12-4 and J is TRBJ1-6; TRBD1 aligns across 8 bases. The V gene end was trimmed by 6 bases and the J gene end by 5 bases; junction bases not matched to a gene: 3. The CDR3 has 14 residues.

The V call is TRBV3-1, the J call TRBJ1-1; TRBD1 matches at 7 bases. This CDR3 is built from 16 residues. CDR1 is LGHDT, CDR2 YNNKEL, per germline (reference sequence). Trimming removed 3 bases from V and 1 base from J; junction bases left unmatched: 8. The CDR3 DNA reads TGTGCCAGCAGCCAGTATCACGGACAGGAGAACACTGAAGCTTTCTTT. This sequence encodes CASSQYHGQENTEAFF.

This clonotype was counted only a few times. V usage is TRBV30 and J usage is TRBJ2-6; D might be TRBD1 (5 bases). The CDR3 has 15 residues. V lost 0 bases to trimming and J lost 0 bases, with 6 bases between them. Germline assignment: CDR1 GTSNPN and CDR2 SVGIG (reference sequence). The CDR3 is CAWSVTGSGANVLTF. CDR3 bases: TGTGCCTGGAGTGTAACAGGCTCTGGGGCCAACGTCCTGACTTTC.

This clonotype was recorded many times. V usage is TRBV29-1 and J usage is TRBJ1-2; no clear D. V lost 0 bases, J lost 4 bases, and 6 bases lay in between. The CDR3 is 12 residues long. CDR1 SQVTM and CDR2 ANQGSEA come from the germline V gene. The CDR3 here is CSVEEVIYGYTF. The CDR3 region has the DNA TGCAGCGTTGAAGAAGTCATCTATGGCTACACCTTC.